Presented here are 23 T cell receptor beta chains from one specimen sequenced in a study of early T cells in non-severe SARS-CoV-2 infection. MiXCR, applied by TCRdb to the 5' RACE reads, yields one record per CDR3 protein. The table has 53,000 or so distinct CDR3 sequences, roughly 12% seen once; the top ten hold about 2.5%. The sequencing here drew on whole blood, taken at baseline. These receptor sequences come from an adult who was a healthcare worker with PCR-confirmed SARS-CoV-2 infection or an uninfected control (not recorded which).

This clonotype turned up a few times. The chain joins TRBV6-5 to TRBJ2-1, with D possibly called TRBD1 or TRBD2 (6 bases each). V lost 0 bases to trimming and J lost 8 bases, with 11 bases between them. From germline, CDR1 is MNHEY and CDR2 SVGAGI. The CDR3 is made up of 14 amino acids. Here the CDR3 DNA reads TGTGCCAGCAGTTACTCGAGGGGGGCGGATGAGCAGTTCTTC. This encodes CASSYSRGADEQFF.

The chain employs TRBV5-1 and TRBJ2-7; D is possibly TRBD1 or TRBD2 (5 bases each). The germline gives CDR1 SGHRS, CDR2 YFSETQ. Trimming left V 3 bases short and J 0 bases short, with 10 bases between. The CDR3 is 14 residues long. The CDR3, as DNA: TGCGCCAGCAGCTGGGACGCCAGCTCCTACGAGCAGTACTTC. Translation: CASSWDASSYEQYF.

V usage is TRBV5-5 and J usage is TRBJ1-5, with TRBD1 matching over 9 bases. The germline V gene encodes CDR1 SGHKS and CDR2 YYEKEE (reference sequence). Trimming removed 2 bases from V and 6 bases from J; junction bases left unmatched: 6. The length of the CDR3 is 15 residues. This chain's CDR3 is CASSFGGTGFQPQHF. CDR3 sequence (DNA): TGTGCCAGCAGCTTTGGCGGGACAGGGTTTCAGCCCCAGCATTTT.

This clonotype showed up just a few times. The chain links TRBV7-9 to TRBJ1-6; D is undetermined. V lost 1 base and J 0 bases, leaving 10 bases between the germline ends. CDR1 is SEHNR, CDR2 FQNEAQ, per germline (reference sequence). This CDR3 is 17 amino acids long. The CDR3 reads CASSLGHQSSYNSPLHF. CDR3 nucleotides: TGTGCCAGCAGCTTAGGACACCAGAGCTCCTATAATTCACCCCTCCACTTT.

V usage is TRBV7-2 and J usage is TRBJ1-2; D unresolved. V was cut by 5 bases and J by 3 bases, with 10 bases left in between. The CDR3 is made up of 13 amino acids. Germline V lookup: CDR1 SGHTA, CDR2 FQGNSA. Written as DNA, the CDR3 is TGTGCCAGCAGCCTAGGACGGGACTATGGCTACACCTTC. It encodes CASSLGRDYGYTF.

This rearrangement joins TRBV12-3 or TRBV12-4 to TRBJ1-1; D might be TRBD1 (5 bases). The CDR3 runs 13 residues. The germline V and J ends were trimmed by 6 bases and 6 bases, with 14 bases remaining between them. CDR3 amino acids: CASRPRGFAEAFF. CDR3 in DNA: TGTGCCAGCAGACCAAGGGGTTTCGCTGAAGCTTTCTTT.

There are a few counts of this clonotype. The chain uses TRBV12-3 or TRBV12-4 and TRBJ2-1, with a weak D call TRBD2 (6 bases). V was clipped by 5 bases and J by 4 bases, with 9 bases between them. The CDR3 spans 13 residues. The CDR3 loop is CASSVSGYNEQFF. Written as DNA, the CDR3 is TGTGCCAGCAGTGTTAGCGGTTACAATGAGCAGTTCTTC.

There are a few counts of this clonotype. The rearrangement links TRBV11-2 to TRBJ2-1; D possibly corresponds to TRBD1 (6 bases). There are 14 residues in the CDR3. V shed 1 base and J shed 4 bases, with 8 bases lying between them. Germline V lookup: CDR1 SGHAT, CDR2 FQNNGV. CDR3 coding DNA: TGTGCCAGCAGCTTAGTGGACAGTTACAATGAGCAGTTCTTC. Translation: CASSLVDSYNEQFF.

V gene TRBV28 combines with J gene TRBJ1-2; 8 positions match TRBD1. There are 15 residues in the CDR3. The germline gives CDR1 MDHEN, CDR2 SYDVKM. With 7 bases clipped from V and 4 bases from J, the junction kept 11 bases outside the gene matches. The DNA for the CDR3 is TGTGCCAGCAAGACAGGGGATGGGTCGAGCTATGGCTACACCTTC. The encoded protein is CASKTGDGSSYGYTF.

This clonotype has a count of ten or more. This chain uses TRBV7-2 with TRBJ1-6, with 7 positions matching TRBD1. Germline assignment: CDR1 SGHTA and CDR2 FQGNSA. After removal of 3 bases from V and 10 bases from J, the junction contained 9 bases not matched to a gene. This CDR3 has 15 residues. In DNA, the CDR3 is TGTGCCAGCAGCTTCAGACAGGGTGCAGGCTCACCCCTCCACTTT. Translated: CASSFRQGAGSPLHF.

This clonotype was seen many times. This chain joins TRBV4-3 and TRBJ2-6; D perhaps matches TRBD2 (5 bases). Germline lookup yields CDR1 LGHNA and CDR2 YSLEER. The CDR3 is made up of 16 amino acids. Trimming took 0 bases from V and 2 from J, leaving 8 bases between them. The CDR3 loop is CASSQESGTGANVLTF. CDR3 nucleotides: TGCGCCAGCAGCCAAGAGTCCGGGACTGGGGCCAACGTCCTGACTTTC.

This chain uses TRBV6-4 with TRBJ1-5; D remains unclear. Germline V gene data show CDR1 as MRHNA and CDR2 as SNTAGT. The CDR3 contains 13 residues. The V end lost 6 bases, the J end lost 4 bases, and 10 bases lay between the germline ends. The DNA of the CDR3 is TGTGCCAGCAGCCCATACGGGAATCAGCCCCAGCATTTT. This codes for CASSPYGNQPQHF.

This clonotype was seen repeatedly, ten times or more. The genes are TRBV5-5 and TRBJ2-3; 7 positions agree with TRBD1. Germline values: CDR1 SGHKS, CDR2 YYEKEE (reference sequence). The CDR3 has 16 residues. Germline trimming cut 2 bases from V and 0 bases from J; bases unmatched to any gene: 6. CDR3 bases: TGTGCCAGCAGCTTCCGGGACAGAAGGAGCACAGATACGCAGTATTTT. Its protein product is CASSFRDRRSTDTQYF.

This clonotype was observed a few times. The V gene is TRBV18, the J gene TRBJ1-1; the D is unclear. Per germline, CDR1 KGHSH and CDR2 LQKENI. There are 18 residues in the CDR3. V lost 6 bases, J lost 1 base, and 24 bases lay in between. The CDR3 region is CASSHSEGGASGNTEAFF. The CDR3 DNA is TGTGCCAGCTCGCATTCGGAGGGCGGAGCCTCCGGGAACACTGAAGCTTTCTTT.

This clonotype appeared a few times. This chain links TRBV7-9 with TRBJ2-3; unclear D gene. Germline V gives CDR1 SEHNR, CDR2 FQNEAQ (reference sequence). The V gene lost 0 bases and the J gene lost 4 bases, with 8 bases spanning the gap. The CDR3 extends over 14 amino acids. CDR3 DNA: TGTGCCAGCAGCTTAGCTCCCAGCCCAGATACGCAGTATTTT. Its protein is CASSLAPSPDTQYF.

The chain has TRBV7-3 and TRBJ2-7, with D unresolved. Trimming took off 3 bases at V and 3 bases at J, with 24 bases between the two ends. From germline, CDR1 is SGHTA and CDR2 FQGTGA. The CDR3 loop spans 18 amino acids. The CDR3 DNA reads as TGTGCCAGCAGCTTGAAGACGGCCGACCACCTGGGCCTCTACGAGCAGTACTTC. Its protein product is CASSLKTADHLGLYEQYF.

This clonotype came up a few times. The V gene is TRBV29-1, the J gene TRBJ1-1; 11 bases are a match to TRBD1. Germline trimming cut 5 bases from V and 4 bases from J; bases unmatched to any gene: 9. CDR3 length equals 15 residues. Germline loops: CDR1 SQVTM, CDR2 ANQGSEA. The CDR3 sequence: CSVSGQGAGITEAFF. Here the CDR3 DNA reads TGCAGCGTTTCAGGACAGGGGGCTGGTATCACTGAAGCTTTCTTT.

This sequence joins TRBV19 and TRBJ1-5; the D is unclear. Germline V gene data show CDR1 as LNHDA and CDR2 as SQIVND (reference sequence). This CDR3 spans 16 amino acids. Trimming removed 0 bases from V and 2 bases from J, with 11 bases in between. The CDR3 DNA is TGTGCCAGTAGTATAGAGGCCCTACGGGGCAATCAGCCCCAGCATTTT. Translating gives CASSIEALRGNQPQHF.

This clonotype has a handful of counts. This chain uses TRBV7-9 with TRBJ2-7; no firm D call. Germline CDR1 SEHNR, CDR2 FQNEAQ (reference sequence). The ends were cut back, 4 bases at V and 4 bases at J, with 8 bases in the middle. The CDR3 has 12 amino acids. The CDR3 reads CASSYAQYEQYF. The CDR3, as DNA: TGTGCCAGCAGCTACGCCCAGTACGAGCAGTACTTC. Full variable domain (outside the CDR3, taken from reference TRBV7-9 and TRBJ2-7): DTGVSQNPRHKITKRGQNVTFRCDPISEHNRLYWYRQTLGQGPEFLTYFQNEAQLEKSRLLSDRFSAERPKGSFSTLEIQRTEQGDSAMYLCASSYAQYEQYFGPGTRLTVT.

The CDR3 spells CASSPGQVQNIQYF. The CDR3 DNA is TGTGCCAGCAGCCCAGGACAGGTCCAAAACATTCAGTACTTC. This chain uses TRBV3-1 with TRBJ2-4; 7 bases map to TRBD1. V trimming: 4 bases; J trimming: 5 bases; junction bases outside the gene matches: 5. In germline, CDR1 is LGHDT, CDR2 YNNKEL (reference sequence). This CDR3 contains 14 residues.

This clonotype turned up a few times. The chain has TRBV18 and TRBJ2-6; D call uncertain. V gave up 3 bases and J gave up 0 bases, with 3 bases separating them. Germline CDR1 and CDR2: KGHSH and LQKENI. The CDR3 consists of 14 residues. CDR3 DNA sequence: TGTGCCAGCTCACCTTCCTCTGGGGCCAACGTCCTGACTTTC. Translating gives CASSPSSGANVLTF.

In this sample, this clonotype turned up many times. The rearrangement links TRBV7-9 to TRBJ2-5; D gene ambiguous. CDR3 length: 12 amino acids. Trimming shortened V by 4 bases and J by 2 bases, and 5 bases separated the two germline ends. Per germline, CDR1 SEHNR and CDR2 FQNEAQ (reference sequence). In nucleotides, the CDR3 is TGTGCCAGCAGCTCATCTCAAGAGACCCAGTACTTC. Protein: CASSSSQETQYF.

This chain connects TRBV18 to TRBJ2-5; TRBD2 matches at 9 bases. CDR3 size: 17 residues. V lost 6 bases, J lost 4 bases, and 15 bases stayed unmatched. Germline CDR1 and CDR2: KGHSH and LQKENI. This chain's CDR3 is CASSRSSGPSGTETQYF. The CDR3 nucleotides read TGTGCCAGCTCCCGATCCTCGGGCCCTAGCGGGACAGAGACCCAGTACTTC.